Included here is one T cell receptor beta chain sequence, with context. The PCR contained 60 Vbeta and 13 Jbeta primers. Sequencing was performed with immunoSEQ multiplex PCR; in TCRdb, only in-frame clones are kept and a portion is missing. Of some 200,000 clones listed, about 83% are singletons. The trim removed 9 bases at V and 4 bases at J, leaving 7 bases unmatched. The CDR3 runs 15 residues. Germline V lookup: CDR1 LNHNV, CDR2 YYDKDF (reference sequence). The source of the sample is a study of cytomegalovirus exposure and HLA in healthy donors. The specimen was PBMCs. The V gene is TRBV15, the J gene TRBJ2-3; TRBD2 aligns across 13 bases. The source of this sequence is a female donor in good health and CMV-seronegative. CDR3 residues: CATNTGTSGADTQYF. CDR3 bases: TGTGCCACAAACACCGGGACTAGCGGGGCAGATACGCAGTATTTT.